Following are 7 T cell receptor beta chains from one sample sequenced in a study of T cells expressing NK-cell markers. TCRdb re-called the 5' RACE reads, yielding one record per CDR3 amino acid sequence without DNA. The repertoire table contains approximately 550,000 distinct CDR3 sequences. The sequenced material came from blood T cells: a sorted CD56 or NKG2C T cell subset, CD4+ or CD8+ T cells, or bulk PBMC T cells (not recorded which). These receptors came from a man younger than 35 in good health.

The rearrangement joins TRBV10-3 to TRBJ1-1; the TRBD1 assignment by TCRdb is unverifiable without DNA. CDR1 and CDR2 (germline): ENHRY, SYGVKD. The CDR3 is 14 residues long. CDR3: CAISESGIATEAFF.

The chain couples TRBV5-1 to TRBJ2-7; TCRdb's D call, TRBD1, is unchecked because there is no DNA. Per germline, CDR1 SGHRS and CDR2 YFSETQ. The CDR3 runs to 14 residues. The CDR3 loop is CASSAFPGPYEQYF.

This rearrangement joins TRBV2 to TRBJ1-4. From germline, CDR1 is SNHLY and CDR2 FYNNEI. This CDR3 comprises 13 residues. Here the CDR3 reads CASSSLENEKLFF.

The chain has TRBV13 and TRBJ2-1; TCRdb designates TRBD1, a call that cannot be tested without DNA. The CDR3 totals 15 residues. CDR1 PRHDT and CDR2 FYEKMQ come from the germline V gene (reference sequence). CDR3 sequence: CASSPRGQGGNEQFF.

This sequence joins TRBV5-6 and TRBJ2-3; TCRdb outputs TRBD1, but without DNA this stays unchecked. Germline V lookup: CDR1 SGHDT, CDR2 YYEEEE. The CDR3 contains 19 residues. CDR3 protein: CASSLRQGAGEAGPIGQYF. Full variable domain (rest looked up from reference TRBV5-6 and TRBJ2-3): DAGVTQSPTHLIKTRGQQVTLRCSPKSGHDTVSWYQQALGQGPQFIFQYYEEEERQRGNFPDRFSGHQFPNYSSELNVNALLLGDSALYLCASSLRQGAGEAGPIGQYFGPGTRLTVL.

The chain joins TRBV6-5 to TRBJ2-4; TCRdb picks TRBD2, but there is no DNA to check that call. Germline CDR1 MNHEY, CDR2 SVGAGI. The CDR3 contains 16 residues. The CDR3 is CASSYVAWDAKNIQYF.

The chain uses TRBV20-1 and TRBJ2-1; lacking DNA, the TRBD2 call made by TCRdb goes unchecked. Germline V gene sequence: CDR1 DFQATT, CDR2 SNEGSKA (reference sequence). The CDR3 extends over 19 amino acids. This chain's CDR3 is CSASRWGLAGGNPNNEQFF.